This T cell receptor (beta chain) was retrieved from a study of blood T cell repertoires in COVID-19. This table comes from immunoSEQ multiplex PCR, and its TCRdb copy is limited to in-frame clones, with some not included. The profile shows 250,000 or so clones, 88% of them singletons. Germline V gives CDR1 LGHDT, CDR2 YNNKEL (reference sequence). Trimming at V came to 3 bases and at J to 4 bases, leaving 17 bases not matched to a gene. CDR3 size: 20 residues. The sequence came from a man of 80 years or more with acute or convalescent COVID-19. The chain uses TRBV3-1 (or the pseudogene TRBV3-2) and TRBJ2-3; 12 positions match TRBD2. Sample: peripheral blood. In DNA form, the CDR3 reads TGTGCCAGCAGCCACACCGGACTAGCGGGATGGGGTACGTTCGCAGATACGCAGTATTTT. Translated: CASSHTGLAGWGTFADTQYF.